These T cell receptor beta chains were read from a single sample in a study of response to subunit inactivated influenza vaccine. TCRdb re-called the RT-PCR reads through MiXCR, storing one row per CDR3 protein. The data hold fewer than 600,000 distinct CDR3 sequences, with 7.2% observed a single time. The sample consisted of PBMCs from blood, taken 23 months after vaccination. Source of these receptors: a man aged 50-75 years who received an inactivated influenza vaccine. CDR3s include the opening cysteine and the closing phenylalanine or tryptophan. A D gene is named only where the DNA matches it firmly. Clone size is not always given. Where it is, it says once, few, many or a class for expanded clones.

clone_size	v_call	j_call	d_call	cdr3_aa	cdr3_nt
.	TRBV2	TRBJ2-1	.	CASSTGIGGSYNEQFF	TGTGCCAGCAGTACAGGGATAGGCGGCTCCTACAATGAGCAGTTCTTC
.	TRBV20-1	TRBJ2-1	TRBD2	CSASGAREGLLDEQFF	TGCAGTGCTAGCGGGGCGCGGGAGGGCCTATTAGATGAGCAGTTCTTC
few	TRBV27	TRBJ2-7	.	CASSLITGTRSYEQYF	TGTGCCAGCAGTTTAATCACCGGGACACGTTCCTACGAGCAGTACTTC
.	TRBV28	TRBJ2-1	.	CASSLYPFQGSYNEQFF	TGTGCCAGCAGTTTATACCCCTTCCAGGGGTCCTACAATGAGCAGTTCTTC
few	TRBV20-1	TRBJ2-2	.	CSAKSGLYTGELFF	TGCAGTGCTAAGAGTGGGCTGTACACCGGGGAGCTGTTTTTT
many	TRBV21-1	TRBJ1-5	.	CASSKVAKGDQPQHF	TGTGCCAGCAGCAAAGTAGCCAAGGGGGATCAGCCCCAGCATTTT
many	TRBV20-1	TRBJ1-2	.	CSYRDGYGYTF	TGCAGTTACAGGGATGGCTATGGCTACACCTTC
few	TRBV10-3	TRBJ2-7	.	CAIGRGGDEQYF	TGTGCCATAGGAAGGGGGGGTGACGAGCAGTACTTC
few	TRBV12-3/TRBV12-4	TRBJ1-4	.	CASRGREKLFF	TGTGCCAGCAGGGGTCGCGAAAAACTGTTTTTT
many	TRBV7-8	TRBJ2-7	.	CASSLVELAYEQYF	TGTGCCAGCAGCTTAGTGGAACTAGCCTACGAGCAGTACTTC
many	TRBV27	TRBJ1-2	.	CASSLSGYSGYTF	TGTGCCAGCAGTTTATCAGGATACTCCGGCTACACCTTC
.	TRBV5-5	TRBJ1-5	.	CASSVGPDSNQPQHF	TGTGCCAGCAGCGTGGGACCGGATAGCAATCAGCCCCAGCATTTT
many	TRBV29-1	TRBJ1-2	TRBD1	CSVATGGLAYVYTF	TGCAGCGTCGCGACAGGGGGCCTCGCCTATGTCTACACCTTC
many	TRBV29-1	TRBJ2-1	TRBD2	CSVGAGRSYNEQFF	TGCAGCGTTGGAGCGGGGCGGTCCTACAATGAGCAGTTCTTC
.	TRBV28	TRBJ2-1	TRBD2	CASSPASGSGVGAMSNEQFF	TGTGCCAGCAGTCCCGCGTCCGGGAGCGGGGTGGGAGCTATGTCCAATGAGCAGTTCTTC
.	TRBV5-1	TRBJ2-1	TRBD2	CASISGDYNEQFF	TGCGCCAGCATAAGCGGGGACTACAATGAGCAGTTCTTC
many	TRBV7-9	TRBJ2-1	.	CASSFNEQFF	TGTGCCAGCAGCTTCAATGAGCAGTTCTTC
many	TRBV7-9	TRBJ1-4	.	CASSLTGTRSSEKLFF	TGTGCCAGCAGCTTAACCGGGACAAGAAGTTCTGAAAAACTGTTTTTT
few	TRBV4-3	TRBJ2-1	.	CASSQEGGNPRNEQFF	TGCGCCAGCAGCCAAGAGGGCGGGAACCCCCGCAATGAGCAGTTCTTC
.	TRBV2	TRBJ2-5	TRBD1	CASNRQGQETQYF	TGTGCCAGCAATCGACAGGGCCAAGAGACCCAGTACTTC
.	TRBV7-2	TRBJ1-3	.	CASSLVAVVGSGNTIYF	TGTGCCAGCAGCTTAGTCGCCGTTGTCGGCTCTGGAAACACCATATATTTT
many	TRBV29-1	TRBJ2-2	.	CSGGASGSTGELFF	TGCAGCGGTGGCGCGTCAGGGTCCACCGGGGAGCTGTTTTTT
.	TRBV25-1	TRBJ2-5	TRBD2	CASSDPFGTSGSRWETQYF	TGTGCCAGCAGCGACCCATTCGGGACTAGCGGGAGCCGTTGGGAGACCCAGTACTTC
few	TRBV12-3/TRBV12-4	TRBJ1-5	TRBD1	CASSLRDRGLYSNQPQHF	TGTGCCAGCAGTTTAAGAGACAGGGGGCTTTATAGCAATCAGCCCCAGCATTTT
many	TRBV7-3	TRBJ1-1	.	CASSFGGTQNTEAFF	TGTGCCAGCAGCTTTGGGGGGACTCAGAACACTGAAGCTTTCTTT
few	TRBV4-3	TRBJ2-2	.	CASSQDPGAAPGELFF	TGCGCCAGCAGCCAAGATCCCGGGGCGGCACCCGGGGAGCTGTTTTTT
few	TRBV7-2	TRBJ2-7	.	CASSFIGASHEQYF	TGTGCCAGCAGCTTCATTGGGGCTAGCCACGAGCAGTACTTC
.	TRBV20-1	TRBJ1-2	.	CSATPAPRGNYGYTF	TGCAGTGCTACTCCTGCCCCTAGAGGAAACTATGGCTACACCTTC
few	TRBV20-1	TRBJ2-7	.	CSARVPGTVSYEQYF	TGCAGTGCTAGAGTCCCCGGGACGGTATCCTACGAGCAGTACTTC
many	TRBV4-3	TRBJ2-3	.	CASSQSSSDTQYF	TGCGCCAGCAGCCAATCTAGTTCCGATACGCAGTATTTT
few	TRBV20-1	TRBJ1-6	TRBD1	CSARPDRDTGSSPLHF	TGCAGTGCTAGACCGGACAGGGACACTGGATCTTCACCCCTCCACTTT
.	TRBV10-3	TRBJ1-1	.	CATNRETNTEAFF	TGTGCCACTAACAGGGAAACTAACACTGAAGCTTTCTTT
few	TRBV27	TRBJ2-3	.	CASSSTTRGQSTDTQYF	TGTGCCAGCAGTTCAACTACACGGGGCCAGAGCACAGATACGCAGTATTTT
few	TRBV6-1	TRBJ2-7	TRBD2	CASRWGTSGGYEQYF	TGTGCCAGCAGGTGGGGGACTAGCGGGGGCTACGAGCAGTACTTC
few	TRBV20-1	TRBJ2-6	.	CSARDGSSGANVLTF	TGCAGTGCTAGGGACGGGAGCTCTGGGGCCAACGTCCTGACTTTC
.	TRBV5-1	TRBJ2-3	.	CASSGRQADTQYF	TGCGCCAGCAGCGGCCGCCAGGCAGATACGCAGTATTTT
few	TRBV5-4	TRBJ1-6	.	CASSLSSGYNSPLHF	TGTGCCAGCAGCCTTTCGTCAGGGTATAATTCACCCCTCCACTTT
few	TRBV6-1	TRBJ1-2	.	CASRPPDGGTLYGYTF	TGTGCCAGCAGGCCACCCGACGGGGGGACCCTCTATGGCTACACCTTC
.	TRBV5-1	TRBJ1-6	.	CASRGSDDSPLHF	TGCGCCAGCAGGGGATCAGATGATTCACCCCTCCACTTT
.	TRBV20-1	TRBJ2-7	.	CSARDREFGTKFYEQYF	TGCAGTGCTAGAGATAGAGAGTTCGGGACAAAATTTTACGAGCAGTACTTC
few	TRBV27	TRBJ2-1	.	CASSFAGSSEFF	TGTGCCAGCAGTTTCGCCGGGTCCTCAGAGTTCTTC
few	TRBV9	TRBJ2-1	TRBD2	CASSASGTSGILEQFF	TGTGCCAGCAGCGCATCCGGGACTAGCGGGATTCTTGAGCAGTTCTTC
.	TRBV12-3/TRBV12-4	TRBJ1-4	TRBD1	CASSTLRDRGSELLF	TGTGCCAGCAGTACCCTAAGGGACAGGGGGTCGGAACTGCTTTTT